These 3 T cell receptor beta chains came from one sample sequenced in a study of regulatory T cells in long-lasting Graves disease. Through Arm-PCR of CDR3 regions and iRepertoire HTBI primers, TCR beta libraries were built. Each CDR3 protein gets one entry after TCRdb re-called the multiplex PCR reads with MiXCR. This table holds over 300,000 distinct CDR3 sequences, about 20% found once. Time point denoted: persistent/refractory GD, antithyroid drugs over 5 years with positive TRAb. From RNA extracted from PBMCs, the TCR library was made. Source: peripheral blood mononuclear cells (PBMCs), taken when the disease was refractory, from a patient treated with antithyroid drugs. Receptors were obtained from a female donor with Graves disease.

This clonotype came up many times. V usage is TRBV7-8 and J usage is TRBJ2-5; tentative D call: TRBD2 (5 bases). V was pared by 5 bases and J by 1 base, with 14 bases between. The CDR3 totals 15 residues. Germline loops: CDR1 SGHVS, CDR2 FQNEAQ. The CDR3 sequence: CASSRLLGTQETQYF. The CDR3 DNA follows: TGTGCCAGCAGCCGGTTACTAGGCACCCAAGAGACCCAGTACTTC.

J is TRBJ2-2 and V is TRBV11-2; TRBD2 matches 8 bases. Germline V gene lookup returns CDR1 SGHAT and CDR2 FQNNGV. V trimming: 2 bases; J trimming: 3 bases; junction bases outside the gene matches: 14. The CDR3 is 19 residues long. CDR3 DNA sequence: TGTGCCAGCAGCTTAAAGGCCCTAGCGGGCCCTGGGGACACCGGGGAGCTGTTTTTT. This sequence encodes CASSLKALAGPGDTGELFF.

As for this clonotype: A single base separates this from a much larger clone, so it may be a read error. The chain joins TRBV15 to TRBJ1-6; D not certain. V gave up 3 bases and J gave up 16 bases, with 13 bases separating them. This CDR3 has 12 amino acids. CDR1 and CDR2 (germline): LNHNV, YYDKDF (reference sequence). Here the CDR3 reads CATSRGSLTLHF. The CDR3 nucleotides are TGTGCCACCAGCAGGGGCAGCCTCACACTCCACTTT.